This T cell receptor beta chain was recorded in a study of vaccination effects on CD4 cells after COVID-19. Regarding the study as a whole: Pronounced clonal contraction occurred in clones induced by infection and by vaccine late after vaccination.

Scientists isolated CD4+ T cells after a roughly nine-day culture period ended. Some clones are missing from TCRdb's copy, which holds only in-frame ones; the method was immunoSEQ multiplex PCR. The sample carries some 63,000 clones, 70% to 85% recorded once. To note about this clone: Its antigen is still unknown.

V gave up 2 bases and J gave up 2 bases, with 13 bases separating them. Germline loops: CDR1 MNHEY, CDR2 SVGEGT. CDR3 length: 15 residues. The TCR sequence derives from a human donor who had a prior SARS-CoV-2 infection. Specimen: CD4+ T cells from PBMCs cultured without peptide, collected before COVID-19 vaccination. J is TRBJ2-7 and V is TRBV6-2 or TRBV6-3; D might be TRBD2 (5 bases). The CDR3 nucleotides read TGTGCCAGCAGTTACCTTCTAGCAGTTACCTACGAGCAGTACTTC. Amino acids: CASSYLLAVTYEQYF.